This paragraph covers one TCR beta chain sequence. Its antigen is unknown. Adult donors, all healthy and HIV-negative, had no recent acute infections or vaccinations. These data belong to a study of shared clonotypes between healthy human individuals. General observations from the study: Naive subsets generally exceeded memory subsets in estimated richness.

From germline, CDR1 is MNHEY and CDR2 SVGAGI. This CDR3 is 13 amino acids long. V lost 8 bases and J lost 4, with 14 bases in between. Each replicate PCR on the sorted subsets used about 0.2 ug DNA (roughly 27,000 T cell genomes). Assay used: immunoSEQ multiplex PCR; TCRdb lists only in-frame clones, some missing. The sample holds about 2 million clones; roughly 95% are singletons and the top ten take 0.1% to 0.15%. The source material was naive CD4+ T cells sorted from blood. Subset reported: CD45RA+ positively selected. The receptor's source is a man in his late teens or twenties in good health. The V call is TRBV6-5, the J call TRBJ1-1, with no clear D. DNA of the CDR3: TGTGCCAGCTGGGAACCGATACGCACTGAAGCTTTCTTT. Its translation is CASWEPIRTEAFF.